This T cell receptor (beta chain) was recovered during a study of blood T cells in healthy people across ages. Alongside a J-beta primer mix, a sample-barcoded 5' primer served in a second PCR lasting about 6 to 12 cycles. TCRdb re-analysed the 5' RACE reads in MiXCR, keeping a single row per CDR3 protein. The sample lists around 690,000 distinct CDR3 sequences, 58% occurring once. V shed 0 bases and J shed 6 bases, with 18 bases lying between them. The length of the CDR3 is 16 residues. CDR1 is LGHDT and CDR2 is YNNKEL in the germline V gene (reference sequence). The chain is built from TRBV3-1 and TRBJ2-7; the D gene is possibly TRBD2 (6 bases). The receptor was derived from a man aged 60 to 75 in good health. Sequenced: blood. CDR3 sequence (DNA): TGTGCCAGCAGCCAAGATGTGGGGTCGCGGGGTCTCGAGCAGTACTTC. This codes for CASSQDVGSRGLEQYF.